The clone carrying this T cell receptor beta chain has just a few counts. Its antigen is currently unknown. Germline V gives CDR1 SSHAT, CDR2 FNYEAQ (reference sequence). The CDR3 extends over 14 amino acids. J gave up 4 bases and V 5 bases, and 3 bases lay outside the gene matches. The data stem from a study of T-cell reconstitution after alpha-beta-depleted transplantation in children. Preparation of the TCRbeta library involved a method that used unique molecular identifiers. TCRdb redid the calling of the PCR reads with MiXCR, one entry per CDR3 protein. Of 780,000 or so distinct CDR3 sequences in the sample, 15% to 20% were seen once. Study observations and caveats: Approximately two months post-transplant, alpha-beta T cells reportedly originated from several hundred expanded graft clones. T-cell counts and diversity at one year post-transplant came mainly from newly produced T cells. Surviving recipient cells, namely T cells and thymic progenitors, were the source of high day-60 TCRbeta diversity in some patients.

The origin of this receptor is a male patient aged 5 to 17 who had a stem cell transplant for acute lymphoblastic leukemia, so the T cells may come from the graft donor. The V and J genes are TRBV7-7 and TRBJ2-3, with 10 bases aligning to TRBD2. Sequencing was performed on PBMCs, mostly from graft donor cells, taken 360 days after TCRalphabeta/CD19-depleted stem cell transplant. The CDR3 region has the DNA TGTGCCAGCAGCCTTACTAGCGGGGCAGATACGCAGTATTTT. It encodes CASSLTSGADTQYF.